These 18 T cell receptor beta chains were sequenced from one sample in a study of technical replicates of blood from four donors. Repertoires were generated with immunoSEQ multiplex PCR, while TCRdb's copy carries only in-frame clones and drops some. Of about 98,000 clones in the sample, around 95% were seen once. The sequencing sample was made of T cells isolated from PBMCs. Receptors were obtained from a human donor in good health.

The chain joins TRBV9 to TRBJ1-4; D is unresolved. The CDR3 is made up of 14 amino acids. Germline V gene data show CDR1 as SGDLS and CDR2 as YYNGEE. V was shortened by 4 bases and J by 0 bases, with 7 bases between the two germline ends. The CDR3 spells CASSSSATNEKLFF. In nucleotides, the CDR3 is TGTGCCAGCAGCTCTTCCGCAACTAATGAAAAACTGTTTTTT.

V is TRBV5-6 and J is TRBJ2-4; D call uncertain. This CDR3 spans 16 amino acids. Per the germline V gene, CDR1 is SGHDT and CDR2 is YYEEEE. V was clipped by 5 bases and J by 0 bases, with 15 bases between them. CDR3 protein: CASRKLEELAKNIQYF. The CDR3 bases are TGTGCCAGCAGGAAATTAGAGGAGCTAGCCAAAAACATTCAGTACTTC.

The rearrangement links TRBV25-1 to TRBJ2-5, with D uncertain. The germline V gene has CDR1 MGHDK and CDR2 SYGVNS. The CDR3 contains 14 residues. V lost 3 bases to trimming and J lost 4 bases, with 12 bases between them. In nucleotides, the CDR3 is TGTGCCAGCAGTGAGTTAGTATCCCGAGAGACCCAGTACTTC. Its protein is CASSELVSRETQYF.

The chain couples TRBV29-1 to TRBJ2-3, with a weak D call TRBD1 (5 bases). The CDR3 has 15 residues. The V gene lost 8 bases and the J gene lost 2 bases, with 20 bases spanning the gap. Germline V gene data show CDR1 as SQVTM and CDR2 as ANQGSEA. Here the CDR3 DNA reads TGCAGCATCGTACAGGAGATACCGTTCACAGATACGCAGTATTTT. It is translated as CSIVQEIPFTDTQYF.

This clone was seen just once. The chain recombines TRBV6-6 with TRBJ2-1; TRBD1 might be the D (5 bases). Germline values: CDR1 MNHNY, CDR2 SVGAGI (reference sequence). The CDR3 extends over 13 amino acids. The V end lost 5 bases, the J end lost 4 bases, and 9 bases lay between the germline ends. CDR3 DNA: TGTGCCAGCAGTCTTGACAGTTACAATGAGCAGTTCTTC. It codes for CASSLDSYNEQFF.

V gene TRBV5-1 combines with J gene TRBJ2-1, with D unresolved. Germline V lookup: CDR1 SGHRS, CDR2 YFSETQ. CDR3 size: 15 residues. V was cut by 8 bases and J by 4 bases, with 19 bases left in between. In nucleotides, the CDR3 is TGCGCCAGTACCCGGCCCACCCTGGAGTACAATGAGCAGTTCTTC. This encodes CASTRPTLEYNEQFF.

The chain couples TRBV6-5 to TRBJ2-7, with 9 bases lining up with TRBD1. There are 16 residues in the CDR3. CDR1 MNHEY and CDR2 SVGAGI come from the germline V gene. V shed 0 bases and J 3 bases; nucleotides not matched to a gene: 6. This CDR3 reads CASSYSFPGQGYEQYF. DNA for the CDR3: TGTGCCAGCAGTTACTCGTTTCCGGGACAGGGCTACGAGCAGTACTTC.

The chain couples TRBV6-5 to TRBJ1-5; no clear D. Trimming left V 5 bases short and J 2 bases short, with 4 bases between. Germline lookup yields CDR1 MNHEY and CDR2 SVGAGI. This CDR3 comprises 12 residues. The DNA of the CDR3 is TGTGCCAGCAGTCAGGGCAATCAGCCCCAGCATTTT. The encoded protein is CASSQGNQPQHF.

The rearrangement uses TRBV27 and TRBJ2-7, with 8 bases that match TRBD1. The CDR3 length is 15 residues. CDR1 is MNHEY and CDR2 is SMNVEV in the germline V gene (reference sequence). The ends lost 3 bases at V and 3 bases at J; junction bases unmatched: 7. The CDR3 nucleotides read TGTGCCAGCAGTTTTTCCGGACAGGGCGACTACGAGCAGTACTTC. Amino acid sequence: CASSFSGQGDYEQYF.

The chain joins TRBV11-2 to TRBJ2-5; unclear D gene. The CDR3 sequence is 14 residues long. CDR1 is SGHAT, CDR2 FQNNGV, per germline. Trimming removed 4 bases at V and 2 bases at J, with 11 bases between. In nucleotides, the CDR3 is TGTGCCAGCAGCTCGTACAGCACACAAGAGACCCAGTACTTC. Translating it yields CASSSYSTQETQYF. Combining the CDR3 with reference TRBV11-2 and TRBJ2-5 gives the whole variable domain EAGVAQSPRYKIIEKRQSVAFWCNPISGHATLYWYQQILGQGPKLLIQFQNNGVVDDSQLPKDRFSAERLKGVDSTLKIQPAKLEDSAVYLCASSSYSTQETQYFGPGTRLLVL.

This chain uses TRBV18 with TRBJ2-1; D is ambiguous. The CDR3 is made up of 15 amino acids. The ends were cut back, 3 bases at V and 1 base at J, with 10 bases in the middle. Germline CDR1 is KGHSH and CDR2 is LQKENI. DNA for the CDR3: TGTGCCAGCTCACCCAGACTCGAGTCCTACAATGAGCAGTTCTTC. It translates to CASSPRLESYNEQFF.

CDR3 protein: CADSGYNSRSSTYNEQFF. In DNA, the CDR3 is TGCGCCGACAGCGGGTATAATTCCAGGAGCAGCACCTACAATGAGCAGTTCTTC. The V call is TRBV5-1, the J call TRBJ2-1; a possible D gene is TRBD2 (6 bases). Germline V lookup: CDR1 SGHRS, CDR2 YFSETQ. The CDR3 extends over 18 amino acids. The V gene lost 10 bases and the J gene lost 2 bases, with 28 bases spanning the gap.

This chain links TRBV12-5 with TRBJ1-4; 7 bases fit TRBD1. The trim removed 0 bases at V and 4 bases at J, leaving 8 bases unmatched. CDR1 and CDR2 from the germline V gene are LGHNT and FRNRAP. The CDR3 consists of 17 residues. The CDR3 DNA follows: TGTGCTAGTGGTTTGGTACATCCGGGACAGAGTAATGAAAAACTGTTTTTT. Residues: CASGLVHPGQSNEKLFF. Supplemented by reference TRBV12-5 and TRBJ1-4, the full variable domain reads DARVTQTPRHKVTEMGQEVTMRCQPILGHNTVFWYRQTMMQGLELLAYFRNRAPLDDSGMPKDRFSAEMPDATLATLKIQPSEPRDSAVYFCASGLVHPGQSNEKLFFGSGTQLSVL.

The chain links TRBV6-5 to TRBJ2-2; D not resolved. The CDR3 consists of 12 residues. Trimming removed 6 bases at V and 5 bases at J, with 7 bases between. Germline assignment: CDR1 MNHEY and CDR2 SVGAGI. CDR3 in amino acids: CASSLATGELFF. CDR3 bases: TGTGCCAGCAGCTTAGCTACCGGGGAGCTGTTTTTT.

The J gene is TRBJ2-2, the V gene TRBV2, with TRBD2 identical over 9 bases. V dropped 2 bases and J dropped 7; count of bases not matched to a gene: 14. The germline V gene has CDR1 SNHLY and CDR2 FYNNEI. The CDR3 has 18 residues. CDR3 coding DNA: TGTGCCAGCAGTGAACGGTCGATGGCGGGAGGGCCCGTCGGGGAGCTGTTTTTT. The encoded protein is CASSERSMAGGPVGELFF.

The gene calls are TRBV11-3 and TRBJ2-5; 7 bases fit TRBD2. Germline CDR1 SGHNT, CDR2 YENEEA. CDR3 length: 14 residues. Unmatched junction bases numbered 4, after V lost 6 bases and J lost 0 bases. The CDR3 here is CASSLLADQETQYF. In nucleotides, the CDR3 is TGTGCCAGCAGTCTGCTAGCGGACCAAGAGACCCAGTACTTC.

V gene TRBV6-1 combines with J gene TRBJ1-2; 7 bases are a match to TRBD1. Germline V gives CDR1 MNHNS, CDR2 SASEGT. The V and J ends lost 7 bases and 4 bases, in that order; junction bases with no gene match: 6. The CDR3 contains 13 residues. Here the CDR3 DNA reads TGTGCCAGCATATCGACAGGGACCTATGGCTACACCTTC. Protein: CASISTGTYGYTF.

The rearrangement joins TRBV28 to TRBJ1-3; tentatively, D is TRBD1 (5 bases). The CDR3 is 12 amino acids. V was clipped by 11 bases and J by 1 base, with 9 bases between them. From germline, CDR1 is MDHEN and CDR2 SYDVKM. CDR3 protein: CAGRGSGNTIYF. DNA for the CDR3: TGTGCCGGTAGGGGTTCTGGAAACACCATATATTTT.